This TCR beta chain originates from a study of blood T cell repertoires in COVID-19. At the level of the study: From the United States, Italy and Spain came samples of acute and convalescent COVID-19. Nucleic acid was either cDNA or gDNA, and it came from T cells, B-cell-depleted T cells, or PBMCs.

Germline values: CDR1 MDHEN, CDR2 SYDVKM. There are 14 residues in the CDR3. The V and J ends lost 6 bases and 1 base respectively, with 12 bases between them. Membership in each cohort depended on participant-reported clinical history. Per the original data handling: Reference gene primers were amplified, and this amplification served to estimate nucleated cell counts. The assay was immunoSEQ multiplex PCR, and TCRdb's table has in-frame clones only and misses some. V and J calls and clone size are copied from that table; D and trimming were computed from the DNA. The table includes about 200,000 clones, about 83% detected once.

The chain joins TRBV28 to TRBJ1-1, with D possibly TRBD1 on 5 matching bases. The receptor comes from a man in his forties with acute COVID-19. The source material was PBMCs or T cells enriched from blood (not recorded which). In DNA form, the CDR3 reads TGTGCCAGCAGCCAGCTCAGGGAGAACACTGAAGCTTTCTTT. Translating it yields CASSQLRENTEAFF.